Below, 3 T cell receptor beta chains from the same sample are listed, as sequenced in a study of blood T cells in healthy people across ages. Through a sample-barcoded 5' primer and a J-beta primer mix, a second PCR was run for roughly 7 to 12 cycles. TCRdb reanalysed the 5' RACE reads using MiXCR and keeps one entry per CDR3 protein. This table has 800,000 to 950,000 distinct CDR3 sequences, roughly 48% appearing once. Source material: blood. Every receptor here comes from a man between 25 and 39 years old in good health.

The chain couples TRBV10-2 to TRBJ2-1; 14 nucleotides line up with TRBD2. The J segment lost 3 bases and the V segment lost 6 bases, leaving 4 bases of the junction unmatched. The CDR3 contains 16 residues. Germline V CDR1 and CDR2: WSHSY, SAAADI. Here the CDR3 reads CASRGGLAGGYNEQFF. In nucleotides, the CDR3 is TGCGCCAGCAGGGGTGGACTAGCGGGGGGCTACAATGAGCAGTTCTTC.

V usage is TRBV4-1 and J usage is TRBJ2-1; 7 nucleotides align to TRBD1. V trimming: 1 base; J trimming: 7 bases; junction bases outside the gene matches: 1. The germline CDR1 and CDR2 sequences are MGHRA and YSYEKL. CDR3 length: 13 residues. CDR3 in DNA: TGCGCCAGCAGCCAAGTCAGGGGGAATGAGCAGTTCTTC. The encoded protein is CASSQVRGNEQFF.

This clonotype was seen a handful of times. The genes are TRBV4-3 and TRBJ2-3; no clear D. This CDR3 comprises 15 residues. Germline V gene data show CDR1 as LGHNA and CDR2 as YSLEER. Trimming removed 4 bases at V and 0 bases at J, with 11 bases between. This CDR3 reads CASSRDAASTDTQYF. The CDR3 coding sequence is TGCGCCAGCAGCCGCGACGCGGCCAGCACAGATACGCAGTATTTT.